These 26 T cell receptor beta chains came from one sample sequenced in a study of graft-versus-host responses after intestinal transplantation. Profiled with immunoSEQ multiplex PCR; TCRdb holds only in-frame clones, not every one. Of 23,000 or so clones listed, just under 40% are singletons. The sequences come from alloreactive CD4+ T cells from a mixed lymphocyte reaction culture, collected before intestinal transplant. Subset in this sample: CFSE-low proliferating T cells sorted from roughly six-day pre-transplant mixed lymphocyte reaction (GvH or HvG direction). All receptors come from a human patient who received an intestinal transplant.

Written as DNA, the CDR3 is TGCAGCGTTTCATACAGTAACTATGGCTACACCTTC. As protein: CSVSYSNYGYTF. J is TRBJ1-2 and V is TRBV29-1, with D unresolved. V was shortened by 5 bases and J by 1 base, with 8 bases between the two germline ends. CDR1 SQVTM and CDR2 ANQGSEA come from the germline V gene. This CDR3 spans 12 amino acids.

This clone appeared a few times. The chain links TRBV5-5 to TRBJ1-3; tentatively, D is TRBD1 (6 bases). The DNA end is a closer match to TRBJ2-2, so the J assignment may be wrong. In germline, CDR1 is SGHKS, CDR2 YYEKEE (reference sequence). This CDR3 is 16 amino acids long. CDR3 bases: TGTGCCAGCAGCTTGCAGCTTAGGGGGAAAAACGGGGAGCTGTTTTTT. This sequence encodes CASSLQLRGKNGELFF.

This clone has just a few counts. DNA for the CDR3: TGCAGTGCTAGCCCACTGGGAGGGTTCTTC. Amino acids: CSASPLGGFF. The chain uses TRBV20-1 and TRBJ2-1, with D possibly being TRBD2 (6 bases). V lost 3 bases and J lost 15, with 12 bases in between. This CDR3 contains 10 residues. CDR1 is DFQATT and CDR2 is SNEGSKA in the germline V gene (reference sequence).

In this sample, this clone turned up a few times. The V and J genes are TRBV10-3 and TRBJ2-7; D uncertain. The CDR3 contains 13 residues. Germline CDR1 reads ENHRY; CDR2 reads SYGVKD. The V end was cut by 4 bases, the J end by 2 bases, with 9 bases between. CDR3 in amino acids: CAISGETTYEQYF. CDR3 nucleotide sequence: TGTGCCATCAGTGGAGAAACTACCTACGAGCAGTACTTC.

For the CDR3, the DNA is TGCGCCAGCAGCCAAGAAGCGAGGGGGGGCCCAGATACGCAGTATTTT. Translation: CASSQEARGGPDTQYF. V and J are TRBV4-3 and TRBJ2-3; D possibly corresponds to TRBD2 (7 bases). This CDR3 has 16 residues. In germline, CDR1 is LGHNA, CDR2 YSLEER. V dropped 0 bases and J dropped 4 bases, with 14 bases sitting between them.

CDR3 nucleotides: TGTGCCAGCATATCTTACTATAATTCACCCCTCCACTTT. Its protein product is CASISYYNSPLHF. This sequence joins TRBV2 and TRBJ1-6; D uncertain. Germline loops: CDR1 SNHLY, CDR2 FYNNEI. Trimming took off 7 bases at V and 3 bases at J, with 7 bases between the two ends. The CDR3 is made up of 13 amino acids.

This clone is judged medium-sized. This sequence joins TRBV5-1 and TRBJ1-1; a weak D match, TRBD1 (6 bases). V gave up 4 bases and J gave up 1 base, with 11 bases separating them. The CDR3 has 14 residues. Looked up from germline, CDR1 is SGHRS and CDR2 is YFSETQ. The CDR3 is CASSIQGGNTEAFF. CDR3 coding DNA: TGCGCCAGCAGCATACAGGGCGGGAACACTGAAGCTTTCTTT.

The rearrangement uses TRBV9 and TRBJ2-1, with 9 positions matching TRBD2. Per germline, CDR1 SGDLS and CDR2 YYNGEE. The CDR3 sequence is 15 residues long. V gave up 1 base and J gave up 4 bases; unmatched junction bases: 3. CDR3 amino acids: CASSVRLAAYNEQFF. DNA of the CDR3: TGTGCCAGCAGCGTACGACTAGCGGCTTACAATGAGCAGTTCTTC. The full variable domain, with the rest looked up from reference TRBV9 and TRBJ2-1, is DSGVTQTPKHLITATGQRVTLRCSPRSGDLSVYWYQQSLDQGLQFLIQYYNGEERAKGNILERFSAQQFPDLHSELNLSSLELGDSALYFCASSVRLAAYNEQFFGPGTRLTVL.

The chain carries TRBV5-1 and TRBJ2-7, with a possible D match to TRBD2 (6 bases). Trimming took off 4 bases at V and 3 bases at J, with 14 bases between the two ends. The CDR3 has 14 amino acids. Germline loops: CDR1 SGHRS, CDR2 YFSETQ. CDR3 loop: CASSLPGLLYEQYF. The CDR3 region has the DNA TGCGCCAGCAGCCTCCCAGGACTACTCTACGAGCAGTACTTC.

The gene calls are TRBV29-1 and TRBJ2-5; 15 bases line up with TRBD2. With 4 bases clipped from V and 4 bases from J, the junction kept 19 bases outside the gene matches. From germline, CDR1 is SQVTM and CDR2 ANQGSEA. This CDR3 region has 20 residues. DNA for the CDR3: TGCAGCGTTGGCAGGGGACTAGCGGGAGGCCTATATAGCCCCCCAGAGACCCAGTACTTC. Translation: CSVGRGLAGGLYSPPETQYF. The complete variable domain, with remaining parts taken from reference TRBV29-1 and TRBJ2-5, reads SAVISQKPSRDICQRGTSLTIQCQVDSQVTMMFWYRQQPGQSLTLIATANQGSEATYESGFVIDKFPISRPNLTFSTLTVSNMSPEDSSIYLCSVGRGLAGGLYSPPETQYFGPGTRLLVL.

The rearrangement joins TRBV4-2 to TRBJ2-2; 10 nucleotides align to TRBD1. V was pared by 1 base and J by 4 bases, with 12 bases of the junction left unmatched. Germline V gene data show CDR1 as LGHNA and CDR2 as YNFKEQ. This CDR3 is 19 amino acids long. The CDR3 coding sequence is TGTGCCAGCAGCCAAGCGGTCTTTTCCGGGACAGGGGTCACCGGGGAGCTGTTTTTT. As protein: CASSQAVFSGTGVTGELFF.

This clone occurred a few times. CDR3 loop: CASLPGQGNHEQYF. The CDR3 region has the DNA TGTGCCAGCTTACCGGGACAGGGGAACCACGAGCAGTACTTC. This rearrangement joins TRBV18 to TRBJ2-7, with 10 positions matching TRBD1. Germline trimming cut 7 bases from V and 5 bases from J; bases unmatched to any gene: 8. The CDR3 consists of 14 residues. Germline CDR1 KGHSH, CDR2 LQKENI.

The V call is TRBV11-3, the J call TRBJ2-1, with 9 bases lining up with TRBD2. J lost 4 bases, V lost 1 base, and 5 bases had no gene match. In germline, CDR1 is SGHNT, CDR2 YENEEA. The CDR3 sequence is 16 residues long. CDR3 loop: CASSLVASGVYNEQFF. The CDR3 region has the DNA TGTGCCAGCAGCTTAGTCGCTAGCGGGGTATACAATGAGCAGTTCTTC.

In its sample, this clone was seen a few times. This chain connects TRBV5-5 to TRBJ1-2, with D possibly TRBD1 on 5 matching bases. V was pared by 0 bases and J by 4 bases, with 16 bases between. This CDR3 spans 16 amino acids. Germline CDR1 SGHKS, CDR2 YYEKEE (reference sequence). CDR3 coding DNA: TGTGCCAGCAGCTTGGGGTCGGGGGGATACCTCTATGGCTACACCTTC. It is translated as CASSLGSGGYLYGYTF.

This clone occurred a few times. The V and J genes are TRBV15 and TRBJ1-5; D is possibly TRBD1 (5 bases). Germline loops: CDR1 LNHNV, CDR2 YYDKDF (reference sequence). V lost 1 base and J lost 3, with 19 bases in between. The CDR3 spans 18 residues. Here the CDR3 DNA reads TGTGCCACCAGCAGAGTTGGTGGAACGCGGGACTACAATCAGCCCCAGCATTTT. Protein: CATSRVGGTRDYNQPQHF.

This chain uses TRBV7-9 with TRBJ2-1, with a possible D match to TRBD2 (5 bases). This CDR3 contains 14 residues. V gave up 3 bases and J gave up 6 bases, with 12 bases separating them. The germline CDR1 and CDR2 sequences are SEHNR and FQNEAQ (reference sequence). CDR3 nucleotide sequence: TGTGCCAGCAGCTTTCTTGAGGGCCGCAATGAGCAGTTCTTC. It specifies CASSFLEGRNEQFF.

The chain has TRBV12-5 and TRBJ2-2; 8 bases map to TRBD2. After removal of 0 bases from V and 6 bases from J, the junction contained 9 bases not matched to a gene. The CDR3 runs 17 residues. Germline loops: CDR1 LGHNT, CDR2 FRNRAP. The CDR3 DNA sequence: TGTGCTAGTGGTTTGGTACGCGGGGGGTTGCCCTCCGGGGAGCTGTTTTTT. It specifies CASGLVRGGLPSGELFF.

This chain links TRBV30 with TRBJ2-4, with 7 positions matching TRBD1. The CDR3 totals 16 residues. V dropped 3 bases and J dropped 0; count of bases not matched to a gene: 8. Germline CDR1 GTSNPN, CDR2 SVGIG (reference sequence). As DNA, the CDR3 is TGTGCCTGGAGGGCCCAAGGGGGCCTAGCCAAAAACATTCAGTACTTC. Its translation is CAWRAQGGLAKNIQYF.

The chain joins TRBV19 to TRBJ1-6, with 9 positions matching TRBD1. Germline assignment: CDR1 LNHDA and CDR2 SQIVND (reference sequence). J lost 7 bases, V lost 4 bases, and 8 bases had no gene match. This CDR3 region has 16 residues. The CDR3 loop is CASSTTGGSWNSPLHF. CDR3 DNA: TGTGCCAGTAGTACTACAGGGGGCTCATGGAATTCACCCCTCCACTTT.

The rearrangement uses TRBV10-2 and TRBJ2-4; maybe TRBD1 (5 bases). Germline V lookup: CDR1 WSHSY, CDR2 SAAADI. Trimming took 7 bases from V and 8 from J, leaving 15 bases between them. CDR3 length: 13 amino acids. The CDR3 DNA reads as TGCGCCAGCACAGGGCGAGGTCAGGACATTCAGTACTTC. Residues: CASTGRGQDIQYF.

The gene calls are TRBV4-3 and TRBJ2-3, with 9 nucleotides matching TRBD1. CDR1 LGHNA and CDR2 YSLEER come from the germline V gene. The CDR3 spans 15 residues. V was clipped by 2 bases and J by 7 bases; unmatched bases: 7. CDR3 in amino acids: CASSQTTGGVYTQYF. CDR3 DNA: TGCGCCAGCAGCCAAACAACAGGGGGCGTGTATACGCAGTATTTT.

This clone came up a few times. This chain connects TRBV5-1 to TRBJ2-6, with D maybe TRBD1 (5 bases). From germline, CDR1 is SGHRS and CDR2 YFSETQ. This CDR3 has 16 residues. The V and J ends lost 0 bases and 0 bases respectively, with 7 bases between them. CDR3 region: CASSLDRFSGANVLTF. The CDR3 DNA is TGCGCCAGCAGCTTGGACAGGTTCTCTGGGGCCAACGTCCTGACTTTC.

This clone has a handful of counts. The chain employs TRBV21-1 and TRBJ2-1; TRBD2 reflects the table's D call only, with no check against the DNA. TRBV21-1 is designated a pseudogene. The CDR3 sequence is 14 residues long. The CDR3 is CASSKVRERNEQFF. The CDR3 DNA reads TGTGCCAGCAGCAAAGTACGGGAGAGGAATGAGCAGTTCTTC.

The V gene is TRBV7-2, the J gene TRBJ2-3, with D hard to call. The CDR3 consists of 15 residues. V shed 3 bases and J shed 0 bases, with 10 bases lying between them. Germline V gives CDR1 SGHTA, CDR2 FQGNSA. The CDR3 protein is CASSFNDSSTDTQYF. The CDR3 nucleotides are TGTGCCAGCAGCTTTAATGACTCTAGCACAGATACGCAGTATTTT.

The CDR3 nucleotides read TGTGCCAGCAGTTACTTTTCGACAGGGCTATCTGATACGCAGTATTTT. Its translation is CASSYFSTGLSDTQYF. The chain couples TRBV6-6 to TRBJ2-3; TRBD1 aligns across 7 bases. Trimming removed 1 base from V and 6 bases from J; junction bases left unmatched: 10. The CDR3 totals 16 residues. The germline CDR1 and CDR2 sequences are MNHNY and SVGAGI (reference sequence).

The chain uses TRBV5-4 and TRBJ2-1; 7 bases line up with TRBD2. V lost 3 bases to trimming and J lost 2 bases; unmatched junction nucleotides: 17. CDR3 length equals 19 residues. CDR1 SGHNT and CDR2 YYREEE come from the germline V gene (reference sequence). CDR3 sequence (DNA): TGTGCCAGCAGCTGGGGCGGCGGGGGTGGCTATCGGACCTACAATGAGCAGTTCTTC. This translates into CASSWGGGGGYRTYNEQFF.